This T cell receptor beta chain stems from a study of a mutant IDH1 vaccine in newly diagnosed glioma. Study-wide background: Patients received eight vaccinations in weeks 1, 3, 5, 7, 11, 15, 19, 23. Vaccination started 4-6 weeks after radiotherapy alone, or with temozolomide cycles. Every participant had undergone radiotherapy, temozolomide, or both before, and most underwent both.

On this clone itself: Its specificity is not known.

The sample's time point: week 5, during vaccination. A 20-mer mutant IDH1 peptide at 300 ug was injected subcutaneously with topical imiquimod. Sequencing used immunoSEQ multiplex PCR; TCRdb keeps in-frame clones, though not all of them. The sample comprises approximately 76,000 clones, over 75% of which are singletons, and more than 0.5% rests with the top ten. There are 16 residues in the CDR3. V lost 6 bases to trimming and J lost 2 bases; unmatched junction nucleotides: 11. Germline-derived CDR1 and CDR2 are MDHEN and SYDVKM. The V and J genes are TRBV28 and TRBJ2-3; TRBD1 matches at 7 bases. Sequencing used PBMCs, obtained from a glioma patient whose treatment included an IDH1 peptide vaccine. The TCR comes from a woman in her 50s with glioma. The CDR3 loop is CASRPPVGTATDTQYF. DNA of the CDR3: TGTGCCAGCAGACCCCCCGTTGGGACAGCCACAGATACGCAGTATTTT.